Listed here are 5 T cell receptor beta chains from one sample, sequenced in a study of CD4 T cells in relation to SARS-CoV-2 and coronaviruses. Generated by immunoSEQ multiplex PCR, the TCRdb table keeps only in-frame clones and is missing some. Altogether some 35,000 clones are present, 82% being singletons, with the ten largest covering approximately 4.5%. Their antigens are not known. Sample: naive CD4+ T cells from PBMCs, cultured in vitro. The sample's subset: naive CD4+ T cells isolated by negative enrichment. The receptors shown here come from an adult with COVID-19.

This chain links TRBV2 with TRBJ2-7, with 7 bases that match TRBD2. V shed 7 bases, J shed 5 bases, and the junction held 8 bases outside the gene matches. CDR1 SNHLY and CDR2 FYNNEI come from the germline V gene. The CDR3 is 13 amino acids. The CDR3, as DNA: TGTGCCAGCACCCGGCGGGAGCTTGACGAGCAGTACTTC. This sequence encodes CASTRRELDEQYF.

The table lists this clone with a count of one. The chain carries TRBV20-1 and TRBJ2-1; a weak D match, TRBD2 (5 bases). The CDR3 consists of 11 residues. The ends were cut back, 3 bases at V and 10 bases at J, with 10 bases in the middle. Germline V lookup: CDR1 DFQATT, CDR2 SNEGSKA (reference sequence). As DNA, the CDR3 is TGCAGTGCTAGTAGAGGGCGAGAGCAGTTCTTC. Protein product: CSASRGREQFF.

This clone has a single count. The rearrangement uses TRBV6-5 and TRBJ2-7; perhaps TRBD2 as D (5 bases). Looked up from germline, CDR1 is MNHEY and CDR2 is SVGAGI. The CDR3 consists of 13 residues. The V gene lost 6 bases and the J gene lost 4 bases, with 13 bases spanning the gap. The CDR3 DNA sequence: TGTGCCAGCAGCCGGGGTTTGCAGTACGAGCAGTACTTC. Protein product: CASSRGLQYEQYF.

The J gene is TRBJ2-3, the V gene TRBV11-2, with 9 bases that match TRBD2. Germline V gene lookup returns CDR1 SGHAT and CDR2 FQNNGV. V lost 4 bases to trimming and J lost 1 base; unmatched junction nucleotides: 12. This CDR3 comprises 18 residues. CDR3 region: CASSSRQISGRRTDTQYF. As DNA, the CDR3 is TGTGCCAGCAGCTCGAGACAGATTAGCGGGAGACGCACAGATACGCAGTATTTT.

V gene TRBV6-1 combines with J gene TRBJ1-2; 8 nucleotides agree with TRBD1. This CDR3 has 15 amino acids. CDR1 and CDR2 from the germline V gene are MNHNS and SASEGT. V lost 2 bases, J lost 8 bases, and 10 bases stayed unmatched. The CDR3 loop reads CASSESGGAFFGYTF. The CDR3 DNA reads TGTGCCAGCAGTGAATCAGGGGGCGCATTCTTCGGCTACACCTTC.